The text below deals with one T cell receptor (beta chain). This entry belongs to a study of T cell changes during pregnancy in multiple sclerosis. Method: immunoSEQ multiplex PCR; TCRdb's copy keeps in-frame clones and lacks some. Of 80,000 to 95,000 clones in the sample, about 94% were seen once. J gave up 6 bases and V 3 bases, and 5 bases lay outside the gene matches. The CDR3 runs to 14 residues. Germline CDR1 reads SGHRS; CDR2 reads YFSETQ. The chain combines TRBV5-1 with TRBJ2-2, with 7 nucleotides matching TRBD1. The clonotype comes from a female donor in good health, enrolled as a control in a pregnancy study. Sequences were derived from peripheral blood, sampled in the third trimester of pregnancy. As DNA, the CDR3 is TGCGCCAGCAGCTCCACAGGGGTACCCGGGGAGCTGTTTTTT. Residues: CASSSTGVPGELFF.